A single sample is the source of the 28 T cell receptor beta chains below, sequenced in a study of T cell responses to AZD1222 COVID-19 vaccine (TCRdb year 2021). Per the publication, the time point label means: baseline before first vaccination. This sample's treatment or condition label indicates: meningococcal conjugate vaccine given as trial control. The method was the immunoSEQ multiplex PCR assay. TCRdb re-hosts the immuneACCESS table, in-frame sequences only. Its copies lack some clones; in the studies checked, an unresolved V gene accounts for under half of them, and the cause for the rest is not known. Recorded for this sample are 95,000 to 150,000 clones; 90% of them occurred a single time. Clones ranked in the top ten supply about 4.1% of the sample. The sample consisted of peripheral blood, taken on day 0 of MenACWY control vaccination. All receptors derive from an adult in good health.

This chain joins TRBV29-1 and TRBJ1-1; maybe TRBD1 (5 bases). CDR3 size: 13 residues. Germline CDR1 reads SQVTM; CDR2 reads ANQGSEA. Trimming took off 3 bases at V and 0 bases at J, with 8 bases between the two ends. CDR3 sequence: CSVDGGMNTEAFF. In nucleotides, the CDR3 is TGCAGCGTTGATGGGGGTATGAACACTGAAGCTTTCTTT.

This chain joins TRBV20-1 and TRBJ2-1; unclear D gene. Per the germline V gene, CDR1 is DFQATT and CDR2 is SNEGSKA (reference sequence). The length of the CDR3 is 10 residues. The ends were cut back, 6 bases at V and 3 bases at J, with 3 bases in the middle. The chain's CDR3 is CSASYNEQFF. The CDR3 DNA sequence: TGCAGTGCGAGCTACAATGAGCAGTTCTTC.

The J gene is TRBJ2-7, the V gene TRBV21-1. TRBV21-1 is deemed a pseudogene. This CDR3 has 14 amino acids. DNA of the CDR3: TGTGCCAGCAGCAAACGGCCCCCATCCTACGAGCAGTACTTC. Protein product: CASSKRPPSYEQYF.

The chain recombines TRBV27 with TRBJ2-7; maybe TRBD1 (5 bases). V was shortened by 5 bases and J by 2 bases, with 16 bases between the two germline ends. CDR3 length: 15 residues. Germline CDR1 is MNHEY and CDR2 is SMNVEV (reference sequence). The CDR3, as DNA: TGTGCCAGCAGTCCAGACAGTGTCGACACCTACGAGCAGTACTTC. It translates to CASSPDSVDTYEQYF.

The gene calls are TRBV28 and TRBJ2-1; D might be TRBD2 (5 bases). CDR3 size: 13 residues. The germline gives CDR1 MDHEN, CDR2 SYDVKM. Deletions cut 6 bases from V and 11 bases from J, with 17 bases between. The CDR3 coding sequence is TGTGCCAGCAGCCTGGTCGGACTGCCACAGCAGTTCTTC. This translates into CASSLVGLPQQFF.

The chain carries TRBV28 and TRBJ2-1; 8 positions agree with TRBD2. V was pared by 4 bases and J by 3 bases, with 8 bases of the junction left unmatched. The length of the CDR3 is 16 residues. Germline CDR1 and CDR2: MDHEN and SYDVKM. In nucleotides, the CDR3 is TGTGCCAGCAGTTGGACCGGGACTAGTGACTACAATGAGCAGTTCTTC. This encodes CASSWTGTSDYNEQFF.

V usage is TRBV28 and J usage is TRBJ2-7; 8 positions match TRBD1. The CDR3 extends over 15 amino acids. Losses at the gene ends were 5 bases for V and 1 base for J; bases not matched to a gene: 7. The V gene's germline CDR1 is MDHEN and CDR2 SYDVKM. The CDR3 bases are TGTGCCAGCAGTCTAACGACAGGGGCTTCCTACGAGCAGTACTTC. Protein product: CASSLTTGASYEQYF.

This rearrangement joins TRBV28 to TRBJ1-6; D call uncertain. Per germline, CDR1 MDHEN and CDR2 SYDVKM. This CDR3 is 12 amino acids long. Trimming took 7 bases from V and 14 from J, leaving 15 bases between them. CDR3 coding DNA: TGTGCCAGCACGTCCCTCCGTGGGGCCCTCCACTTT. This gives the protein CASTSLRGALHF.

This chain connects TRBV6-2 or TRBV6-3 to TRBJ1-5; maybe TRBD1 (6 bases). The CDR3 runs to 15 residues. Between the trimmed V and J ends, which lost 5 bases and 4 bases, there was a span of 15 bases. Germline V CDR1 and CDR2: MNHEY, SVGEGT. The DNA for the CDR3 is TGTGCCAGCAGTGGCAGGGGCCAGGGAAATCAGCCCCAGCATTTT. Translated: CASSGRGQGNQPQHF.

The J gene is TRBJ2-1, the V gene TRBV6-5, with 10 bases aligning to TRBD2. Germline V gene sequence: CDR1 MNHEY, CDR2 SVGAGI. This CDR3 has 16 amino acids. Losses at the gene ends were 4 bases for V and 3 bases for J; bases not matched to a gene: 6. CDR3 DNA sequence: TGTGCCAGCAGTTCCGTCCGACTAGCGGGCTACAATGAGCAGTTCTTC. Protein product: CASSSVRLAGYNEQFF.

The CDR3 bases are TGTGCCAGCAGCTTACTGGGTCGAGGTACTGAAGCTTTCTTT. Protein: CASSLLGRGTEAFF. V and J are TRBV7-3 and TRBJ1-1; D is unclear. CDR3 length: 14 residues. The V end was cut by 2 bases, the J end by 5 bases, with 12 bases between. Germline V lookup: CDR1 SGHTA, CDR2 FQGTGA. The whole variable domain, remainder taken from reference TRBV7-3 and TRBJ1-1, is GAGVSQTPSNKVTEKGKYVELRCDPISGHTALYWYRQSLGQGPEFLIYFQGTGAADDSGLPNDRFFAVRPEGSVSTLKIQRTERGDSAVYLCASSLLGRGTEAFFGQGTRLTVV.

The chain links TRBV4-1 to TRBJ2-5; maybe TRBD2 (7 bases). The CDR3 loop spans 17 amino acids. With 1 base removed from V and 2 bases from J, the gap between germline ends came to 17 bases. Per the germline V gene, CDR1 is MGHRA and CDR2 is YSYEKL. CDR3 region: CASSQVGWGGTQETQYF. CDR3 DNA: TGCGCCAGCAGCCAAGTGGGATGGGGGGGGACACAAGAGACCCAGTACTTC.

This chain connects TRBV5-4 to TRBJ2-1; D perhaps matches TRBD1 (6 bases). Germline V lookup: CDR1 SGHNT, CDR2 YYREEE (reference sequence). Trimming stripped 4 bases from V and 5 bases from J, with 16 bases between. The length of the CDR3 is 15 residues. The CDR3 sequence is CASSADSLGNNEQFF. The DNA of the CDR3 is TGTGCCAGCAGCGCGGACAGTCTGGGAAACAATGAGCAGTTCTTC. Based on the CDR3 plus reference TRBV5-4 and TRBJ2-1, the full variable domain is ETGVTQSPTHLIKTRGQQVTLRCSSQSGHNTVSWYQQALGQGPQFIFQYYREEENGRGNFPPRFSGLQFPNYSSELNVNALELDDSALYLCASSADSLGNNEQFFGPGTRLTVL.

The chain links TRBV29-1 to TRBJ2-2; TRBD1 aligns across 11 bases. Germline V CDR1 and CDR2: SQVTM, ANQGSEA. The CDR3 runs 13 residues. Losses at the gene ends were 7 bases for V and 3 bases for J; bases not matched to a gene: 1. CDR3 in DNA: TGCAGCGGGACAGGGGGCGACACCGGGGAGCTGTTTTTT. Protein sequence: CSGTGGDTGELFF.

The V gene is TRBV19, the J gene TRBJ2-7; D possibly corresponds to TRBD2 (7 bases). CDR1 and CDR2 (germline): LNHDA, SQIVND (reference sequence). CDR3 length equals 15 residues. V lost 4 bases, J lost 3 bases, and 16 bases lay in between. The CDR3 region has the DNA TGTGCCAGTAGTACCGCGGGGGCTAGCCTCTACGAGCAGTACTTC. It specifies CASSTAGASLYEQYF.

The V gene is TRBV11-2, the J gene TRBJ1-1; maybe TRBD1 (5 bases). The CDR3 has 16 residues. The ends were cut back, 3 bases at V and 6 bases at J, with 20 bases in the middle. Germline CDR1 reads SGHAT; CDR2 reads FQNNGV. The CDR3 spells CASSFVAGGFTAEAFF. For the CDR3, the DNA is TGTGCCAGCAGCTTCGTGGCGGGGGGGTTTACGGCTGAAGCTTTCTTT. The full variable domain, with the rest looked up from reference TRBV11-2 and TRBJ1-1, is EAGVAQSPRYKIIEKRQSVAFWCNPISGHATLYWYQQILGQGPKLLIQFQNNGVVDDSQLPKDRFSAERLKGVDSTLKIQPAKLEDSAVYLCASSFVAGGFTAEAFFGQGTRLTVV.

This clone was observed a single time. This chain links TRBV5-1 with TRBJ2-3; no clear D. This CDR3 has 14 amino acids. Trimming cost V 3 bases and J 6 bases, with 14 bases left between them. Looked up from germline, CDR1 is SGHRS and CDR2 is YFSETQ. CDR3 sequence reads: CASSSYPGLDTQYF. The CDR3 DNA reads as TGCGCCAGCAGCTCCTACCCGGGTCTTGATACGCAGTATTTT.

The V and J genes are TRBV19 and TRBJ1-5; the match to TRBD1 covers 7 bases. With 4 bases clipped from V and 4 bases from J, the junction kept 7 bases outside the gene matches. This CDR3 has 15 amino acids. Germline V gene sequence: CDR1 LNHDA, CDR2 SQIVND (reference sequence). The CDR3 DNA reads as TGTGCCAGTAGTACCAGGGGGTCGGGGAATCAGCCCCAGCATTTT. This encodes CASSTRGSGNQPQHF.

V is TRBV27 and J is TRBJ2-7; no definite D call. V dropped 3 bases and J dropped 5 bases, with 14 bases sitting between them. There are 14 residues in the CDR3. Germline V gives CDR1 MNHEY, CDR2 SMNVEV (reference sequence). The CDR3 DNA is TGTGCCAGCAGTTTTGAGGTGAACGCGAACGAGCAGTACTTC. Encoded protein: CASSFEVNANEQYF.

The rearrangement links TRBV7-9 to TRBJ1-2; D unclear. The V gene's germline CDR1 is SEHNR and CDR2 FQNEAQ (reference sequence). The germline V and J ends were trimmed by 5 bases and 7 bases, with 8 bases remaining between them. CDR3 length: 11 amino acids. Written as DNA, the CDR3 is TGTGCCAGCAGCGAGGCAGGTGGCTACACCTTC. It encodes CASSEAGGYTF.

The V call is TRBV6-2 or TRBV6-3, the J call TRBJ1-5; 10 bases are a match to TRBD1. This CDR3 has 19 residues. Germline trimming cut 4 bases from V and 4 bases from J; bases unmatched to any gene: 16. Germline lookup yields CDR1 MNHEY and CDR2 SVGEGT. The chain's CDR3 is CASSSPGQGPAILNQPQHF. For the CDR3, the DNA is TGTGCCAGCAGTTCCCCGGGACAGGGGCCGGCAATACTAAATCAGCCCCAGCATTTT.

The chain couples TRBV5-1 to TRBJ2-5; 7 nucleotides line up with TRBD1. The length of the CDR3 is 15 residues. Trimming took 0 bases from V and 1 from J; bases not matched to a gene: 3. The germline CDR1 and CDR2 sequences are SGHRS and YFSETQ. This chain's CDR3 is CASSLGRTGQETQYF. DNA of the CDR3: TGCGCCAGCAGCTTGGGGAGGACAGGCCAAGAGACCCAGTACTTC.

V is TRBV28 and J is TRBJ2-7; TRBD1 aligns across 7 bases. Germline CDR1 is MDHEN and CDR2 is SYDVKM. CDR3 length: 14 amino acids. Trimming cost V 4 bases and J 2 bases; bases outside gene matches: 5. The CDR3: CASSSIGQAYEQYF. Here the CDR3 DNA reads TGTGCCAGCAGTTCGATTGGACAGGCCTACGAGCAGTACTTC.

DNA for the CDR3: TGTGCCAGTTCCCGGGACAGGAGCTCCTATAATTCACCCCTCCACTTT. This gives the protein CASSRDRSSYNSPLHF. This rearrangement joins TRBV19 to TRBJ1-6; 8 nucleotides align to TRBD1. Per germline, CDR1 LNHDA and CDR2 SQIVND (reference sequence). The CDR3 has 16 amino acids. The V segment lost 8 bases and the J segment 0 bases; nucleotides outside the gene matches: 6.

This chain links TRBV13 with TRBJ1-3; D gene uncertain. The CDR3 runs to 12 residues. Per germline, CDR1 PRHDT and CDR2 FYEKMQ (reference sequence). The germline V and J ends were trimmed by 0 bases and 3 bases, with 0 bases remaining between them. CDR3 nucleotide sequence: TGTGCCAGCAGCTTAGGTGGAAACACCATATATTTT. Translation: CASSLGGNTIYF. The full variable domain, in which reference TRBV13 and TRBJ1-3 provide the parts outside the CDR3, is AAGVIQSPRHLIKEKRETATLKCYPIPRHDTVYWYQQGPGQDPQFLISFYEKMQSDKGSIPDRFSAQQFSDYHSELNMSSLELGDSALYFCASSLGGNTIYFGEGSWLTVV.

The V call is TRBV3-1 (or the pseudogene TRBV3-2), the J call TRBJ1-2; 10 bases are shared with TRBD1. Losses at the gene ends were 2 bases for V and 3 bases for J; bases not matched to a gene: 6. CDR3 length equals 16 residues. In germline, CDR1 is LGHDT, CDR2 YNNKEL (reference sequence). The CDR3 region has the DNA TGTGCCAGCAGCCAAATGAAAGGACAGGGGGACTATGGCTACACCTTC. This gives the protein CASSQMKGQGDYGYTF.

The V and J genes are TRBV11-2 and TRBJ2-5; the D gene is possibly TRBD1 (5 bases). This CDR3 comprises 15 residues. Trimming took 6 bases from V and 2 from J, leaving 16 bases between them. Germline CDR1 reads SGHAT; CDR2 reads FQNNGV. CDR3 bases: TGTGCCAGCAGACAGTTCACAGGTCGGCAAGAGACCCAGTACTTC. This gives the protein CASRQFTGRQETQYF.

This chain uses TRBV2 with TRBJ1-4; D call uncertain. There are 14 residues in the CDR3. V was pared by 8 bases and J by 0 bases, with 10 bases between. The germline V gene encodes CDR1 SNHLY and CDR2 FYNNEI. The CDR3 bases are TGTGCCAGCGGCCAGCTTGCAACTAATGAAAAACTGTTTTTT. Amino acid sequence: CASGQLATNEKLFF. Drawing the rest from reference TRBV2 and TRBJ1-4, the complete variable domain is EPEVTQTPSHQVTQMGQEVILRCVPISNHLYFYWYRQILGQKVEFLVSFYNNEISEKSEIFDDQFSVERPDGSNFTLKIRSTKLEDSAMYFCASGQLATNEKLFFGSGTQLSVL.